A single sample is the source of the 2 T cell receptor beta chains below, sequenced in a study of molecular identifiers for immune sequencing clone quantification. Each CDR3 protein is one row after TCRdb ran MiXCR on the PCR reads. This table has about 500,000 distinct CDR3 sequences, around 23% appearing once. What was sequenced was naive CD8+ T cells from blood, with Jurkat cell RNA spiked in. Subset in this sample: FACS-sorted CD8+CD4-CCR7+CD45RA+ naive T cells. The receptors originated from a human donor in good health. Some libraries in this study had Jurkat cell RNA spiked in.

This clonotype has a handful of counts. The gene calls are TRBV4-1 and TRBJ2-3; TRBD2 might be the D (6 bases). The CDR3 is made up of 17 amino acids. With 1 base removed from V and 0 bases from J, the gap between germline ends came to 14 bases. The germline gives CDR1 MGHRA, CDR2 YSYEKL. CDR3: CASSQVPSGQSTDTQYF. CDR3 sequence (DNA): TGCGCCAGCAGCCAAGTGCCCAGCGGGCAGAGCACAGATACGCAGTATTTT.

This clonotype was detected a few times. The chain has TRBV27 and TRBJ2-5; D is unresolved. The V end lost 5 bases, the J end lost 5 bases, and 15 bases lay between the germline ends. This CDR3 has 14 residues. The germline gives CDR1 MNHEY, CDR2 SMNVEV (reference sequence). CDR3 in amino acids: CASSQQGALETQYF. As DNA, the CDR3 is TGTGCCAGCAGTCAACAAGGCGCATTGGAGACCCAGTACTTC.